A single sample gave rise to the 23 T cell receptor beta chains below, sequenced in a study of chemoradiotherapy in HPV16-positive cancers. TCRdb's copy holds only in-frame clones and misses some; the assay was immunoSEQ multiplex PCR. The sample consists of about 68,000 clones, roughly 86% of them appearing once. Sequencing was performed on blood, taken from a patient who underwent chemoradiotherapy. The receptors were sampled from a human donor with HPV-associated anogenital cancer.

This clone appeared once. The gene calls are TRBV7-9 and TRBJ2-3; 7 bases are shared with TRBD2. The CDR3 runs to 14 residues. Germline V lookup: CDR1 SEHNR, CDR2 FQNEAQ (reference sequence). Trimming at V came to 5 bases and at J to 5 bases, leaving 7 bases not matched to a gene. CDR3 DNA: TGTGCCAGCAGCCTCCCGGGGGGTTTAGATACGCAGTATTTT. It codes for CASSLPGGLDTQYF.

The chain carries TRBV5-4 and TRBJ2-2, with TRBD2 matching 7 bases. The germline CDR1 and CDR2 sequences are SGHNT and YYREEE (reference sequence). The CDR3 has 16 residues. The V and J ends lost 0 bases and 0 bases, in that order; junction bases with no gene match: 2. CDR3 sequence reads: CASSLAAGANTGELFF. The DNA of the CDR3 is TGTGCCAGCAGCTTGGCTGCGGGAGCGAACACCGGGGAGCTGTTTTTT.

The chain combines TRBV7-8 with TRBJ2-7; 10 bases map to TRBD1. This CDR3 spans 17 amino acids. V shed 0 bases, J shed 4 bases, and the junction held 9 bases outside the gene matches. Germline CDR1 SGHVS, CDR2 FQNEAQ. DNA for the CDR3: TGTGCCAGCAGCTTAGCGGGACAGGGGACAGCATCTTACGAGCAGTACTTC. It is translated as CASSLAGQGTASYEQYF.

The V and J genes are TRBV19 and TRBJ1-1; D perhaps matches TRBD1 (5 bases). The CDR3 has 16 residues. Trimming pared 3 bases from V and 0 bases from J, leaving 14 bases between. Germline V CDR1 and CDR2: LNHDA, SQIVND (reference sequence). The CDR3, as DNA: TGTGCCAGTAGTATGGGGACCGCCTTGATGAACACTGAAGCTTTCTTT. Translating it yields CASSMGTALMNTEAFF.

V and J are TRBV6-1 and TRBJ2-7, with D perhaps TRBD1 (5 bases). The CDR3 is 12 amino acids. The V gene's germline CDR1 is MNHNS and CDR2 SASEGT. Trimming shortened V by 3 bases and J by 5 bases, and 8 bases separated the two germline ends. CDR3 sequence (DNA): TGTGCCAGCAGTGACAGGGTCCACGAGCAGTACTTC. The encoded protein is CASSDRVHEQYF.

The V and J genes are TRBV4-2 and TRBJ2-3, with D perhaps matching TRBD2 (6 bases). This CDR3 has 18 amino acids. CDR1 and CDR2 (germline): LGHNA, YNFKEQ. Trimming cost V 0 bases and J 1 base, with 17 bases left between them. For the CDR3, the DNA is TGTGCCAGCAGCCAAGATCGCCAGGGCGGGGCGCGCACAGATACGCAGTATTTT. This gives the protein CASSQDRQGGARTDTQYF.

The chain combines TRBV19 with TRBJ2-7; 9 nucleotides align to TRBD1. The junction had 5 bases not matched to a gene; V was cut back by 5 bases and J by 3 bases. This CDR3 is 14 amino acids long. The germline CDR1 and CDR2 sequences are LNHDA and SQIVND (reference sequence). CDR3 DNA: TGTGCCAGTAGTTTACCGGGACAGGGCTACGAGCAGTACTTC. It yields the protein CASSLPGQGYEQYF. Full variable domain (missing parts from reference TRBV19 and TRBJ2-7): DGGITQSPKYLFRKEGQNVTLSCEQNLNHDAMYWYRQDPGQGLRLIYYSQIVNDFQKGDIAEGYSVSREKKESFPLTVTSAQKNPTAFYLCASSLPGQGYEQYFGPGTRLTVT.

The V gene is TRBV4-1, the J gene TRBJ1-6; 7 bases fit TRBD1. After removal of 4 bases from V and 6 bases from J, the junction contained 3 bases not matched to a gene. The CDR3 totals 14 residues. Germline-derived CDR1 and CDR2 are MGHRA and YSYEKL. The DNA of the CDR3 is TGCGCCAGCAGCCGGACAGGACTTAATTCACCCCTCCACTTT. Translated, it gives CASSRTGLNSPLHF.

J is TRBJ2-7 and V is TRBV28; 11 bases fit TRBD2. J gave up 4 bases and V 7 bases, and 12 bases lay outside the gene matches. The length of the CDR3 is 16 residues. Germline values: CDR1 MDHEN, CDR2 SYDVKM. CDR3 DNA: TGTGCCAGCACCACTCCCGCCGGGACTAGCGGTTACGAGCAGTACTTC. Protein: CASTTPAGTSGYEQYF.

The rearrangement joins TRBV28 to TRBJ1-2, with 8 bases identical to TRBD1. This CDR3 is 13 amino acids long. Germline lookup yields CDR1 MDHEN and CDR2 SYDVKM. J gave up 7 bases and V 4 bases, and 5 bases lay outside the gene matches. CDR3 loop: CASSSQGARGYTF. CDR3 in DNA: TGTGCCAGCAGTTCCCAGGGGGCGCGTGGCTACACCTTC.

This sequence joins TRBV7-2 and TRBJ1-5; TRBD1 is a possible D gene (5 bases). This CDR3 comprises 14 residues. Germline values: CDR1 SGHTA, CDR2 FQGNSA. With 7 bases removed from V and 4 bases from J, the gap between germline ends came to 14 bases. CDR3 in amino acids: CASNSGGGNQPQHF. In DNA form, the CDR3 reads TGTGCCAGCAACAGTGGGGGAGGGAATCAGCCCCAGCATTTT.

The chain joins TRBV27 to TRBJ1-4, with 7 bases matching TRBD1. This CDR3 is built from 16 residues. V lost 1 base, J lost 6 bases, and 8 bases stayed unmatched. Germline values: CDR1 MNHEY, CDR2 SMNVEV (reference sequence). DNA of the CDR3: TGTGCCAGCAGTTTATTTCGAGGGGGCGATTATGAAAAACTGTTTTTT. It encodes CASSLFRGGDYEKLFF.

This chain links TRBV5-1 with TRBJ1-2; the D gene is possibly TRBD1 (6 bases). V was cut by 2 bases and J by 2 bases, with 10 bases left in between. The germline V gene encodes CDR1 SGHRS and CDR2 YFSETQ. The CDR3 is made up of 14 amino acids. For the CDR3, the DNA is TGCGCCAGCAGCTTCGACAGGTTCAACTATGGCTACACCTTC. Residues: CASSFDRFNYGYTF.

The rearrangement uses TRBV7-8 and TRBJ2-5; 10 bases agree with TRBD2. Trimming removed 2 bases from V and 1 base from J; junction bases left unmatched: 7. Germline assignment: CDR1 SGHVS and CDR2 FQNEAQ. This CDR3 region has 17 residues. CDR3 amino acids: CASSLPLASGGQETQYF. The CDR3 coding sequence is TGTGCCAGCAGCTTACCTCTGGCTAGCGGGGGCCAAGAGACCCAGTACTTC.

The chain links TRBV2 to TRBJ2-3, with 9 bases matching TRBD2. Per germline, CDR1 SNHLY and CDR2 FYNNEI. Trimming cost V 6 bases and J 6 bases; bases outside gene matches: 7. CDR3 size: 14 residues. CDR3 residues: CASRGAGGADTQYF. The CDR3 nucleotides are TGTGCCAGCAGGGGAGCGGGGGGTGCGGATACGCAGTATTTT.

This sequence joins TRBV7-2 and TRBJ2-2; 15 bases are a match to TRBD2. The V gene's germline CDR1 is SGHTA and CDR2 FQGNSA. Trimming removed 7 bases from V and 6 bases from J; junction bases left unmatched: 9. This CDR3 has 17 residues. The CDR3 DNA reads TGTGCCAGCACCTTTGGACTAGCGGGAGGGCCTTCCGGGGAGCTGTTTTTT. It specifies CASTFGLAGGPSGELFF.

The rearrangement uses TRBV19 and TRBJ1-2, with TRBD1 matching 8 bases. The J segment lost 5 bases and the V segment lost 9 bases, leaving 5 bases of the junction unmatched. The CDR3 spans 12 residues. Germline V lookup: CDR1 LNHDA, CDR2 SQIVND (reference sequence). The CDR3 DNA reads TGTGCCAGCCTTGACAGGGGTTATGGCTACACCTTC. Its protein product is CASLDRGYGYTF.

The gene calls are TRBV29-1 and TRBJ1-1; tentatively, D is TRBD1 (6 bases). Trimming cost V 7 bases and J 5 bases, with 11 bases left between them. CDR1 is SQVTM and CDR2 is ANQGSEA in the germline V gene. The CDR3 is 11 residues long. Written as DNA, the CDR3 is TGCAGCGCGAACAGGGTTACTGAAGCTTTCTTT. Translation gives CSANRVTEAFF.

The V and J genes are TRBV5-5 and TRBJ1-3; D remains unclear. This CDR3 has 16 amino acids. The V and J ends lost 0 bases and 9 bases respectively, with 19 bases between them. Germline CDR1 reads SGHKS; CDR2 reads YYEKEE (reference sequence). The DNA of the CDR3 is TGTGCCAGCAGCTTGGAGTACAGTGGTCGGGCTCGCACCATATATTTT. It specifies CASSLEYSGRARTIYF.

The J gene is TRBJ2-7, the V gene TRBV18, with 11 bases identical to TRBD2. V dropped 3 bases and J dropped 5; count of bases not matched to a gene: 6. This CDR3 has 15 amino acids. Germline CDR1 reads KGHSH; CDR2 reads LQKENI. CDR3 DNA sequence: TGTGCCAGCTCACCCACTAGCGGGAGCTTGGACGAGCAGTACTTC. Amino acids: CASSPTSGSLDEQYF.

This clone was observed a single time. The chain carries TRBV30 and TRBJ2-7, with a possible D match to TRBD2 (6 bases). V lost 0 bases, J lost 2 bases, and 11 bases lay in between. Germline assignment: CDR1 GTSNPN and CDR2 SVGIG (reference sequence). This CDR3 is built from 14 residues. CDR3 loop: CAWSVYGGTYEQYF. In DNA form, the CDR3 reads TGTGCCTGGAGTGTCTACGGGGGTACCTACGAGCAGTACTTC.

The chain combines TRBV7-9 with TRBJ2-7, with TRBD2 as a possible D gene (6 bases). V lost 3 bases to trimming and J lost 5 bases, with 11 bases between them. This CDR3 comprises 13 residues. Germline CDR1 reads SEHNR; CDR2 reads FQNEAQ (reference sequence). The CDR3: CASSFSSDDEQYF. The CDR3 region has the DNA TGTGCCAGCAGCTTTTCTAGCGACGACGAGCAGTACTTC.

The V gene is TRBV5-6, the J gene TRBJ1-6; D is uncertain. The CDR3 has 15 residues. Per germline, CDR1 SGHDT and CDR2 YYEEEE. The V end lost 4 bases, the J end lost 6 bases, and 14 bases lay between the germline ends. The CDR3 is CASSRTAVGNSPLHF. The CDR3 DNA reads TGTGCCAGCAGCCGGACGGCTGTAGGTAATTCACCCCTCCACTTT.